Shown below are 27 T cell receptor beta chains from a single sample sequenced in a study of blood T cells in healthy people across ages. A sample-barcoded 5' primer and a J-beta primer mix were used in a second PCR of about 7 to 11 cycles. TCRdb analysed the 5' RACE reads with MiXCR anew, one entry per CDR3 protein. This repertoire shows about 1,400,000 distinct CDR3 sequences, around 42% found once; its top ten account for under 8%. The sequenced sample consisted of blood. The receptors were sampled from a woman aged 18 to 35 in good health.

This clonotype has just one count. The J gene is TRBJ2-7, the V gene TRBV5-1, with D uncertain. CDR1 is SGHRS and CDR2 is YFSETQ in the germline V gene. The CDR3 covers 12 residues. V lost 0 bases and J lost 9, with 10 bases in between. CDR3 sequence reads: CASSLDFLGQYF. In nucleotides, the CDR3 is TGCGCCAGCAGCTTGGACTTCCTTGGGCAGTACTTC.

The rearrangement links TRBV5-1 to TRBJ2-5; D may be TRBD2 (6 bases). Germline V gene sequence: CDR1 SGHRS, CDR2 YFSETQ. V lost 1 base and J lost 0, with 13 bases in between. The CDR3 covers 16 residues. As DNA, the CDR3 is TGCGCCAGCAGCTTGTCGCCTAGCGCGTACCAAGAGACCCAGTACTTC. Translation gives CASSLSPSAYQETQYF. The variable domain in full, with the rest retrieved from reference TRBV5-1 and TRBJ2-5, is KAGVTQTPRYLIKTRGQQVTLSCSPISGHRSVSWYQQTPGQGLQFLFEYFSETQRNKGNFPGRFSGRQFSNSRSEMNVSTLELGDSALYLCASSLSPSAYQETQYFGPGTRLLVL.

This clonotype turned up a few times. This chain links TRBV12-3 or TRBV12-4 with TRBJ1-2; D remains ambiguous. The V gene lost 6 bases and the J gene lost 2 bases, with 10 bases spanning the gap. The CDR3 runs 13 residues. CDR3 DNA: TGTGCCAGCAGCATGGGCTCGAACTATGGCTACACCTTC. Translating gives CASSMGSNYGYTF.

The J gene is TRBJ1-2, the V gene TRBV4-1; 9 bases map to TRBD1. CDR1 and CDR2 from the germline V gene are MGHRA and YSYEKL. This CDR3 has 17 residues. The J segment lost 0 bases and the V segment lost 0 bases, leaving 5 bases of the junction unmatched. The CDR3 DNA sequence: TGCGCCAGCAGCCAAGATACGGACAGGGGTCCTAACTATGGCTACACCTTC. This sequence encodes CASSQDTDRGPNYGYTF.

V is TRBV7-3 and J is TRBJ2-7; TRBD1 is a possible D gene (6 bases). The CDR3 has 16 residues. V lost 6 bases and J 7 bases, leaving 25 bases between the germline ends. CDR1 is SGHTA, CDR2 FQGTGA, per germline. In DNA, the CDR3 is TGTGCCAGCAGAAAAACTGGGTTGGGGGCCGCCCATGAGCAGTACTTC. Amino acid sequence: CASRKTGLGAAHEQYF.

The V and J genes are TRBV10-1 and TRBJ2-1; D remains ambiguous. CDR1 is WNHNN, CDR2 SYGVQD, per germline (reference sequence). The CDR3 has 14 amino acids. V lost 5 bases, J lost 4 bases, and 12 bases lay in between. The CDR3 DNA reads as TGCGCCAGCAGTTCTAGAGCCAAATACAATGAGCAGTTCTTC. Protein: CASSSRAKYNEQFF.

This chain uses TRBV27 with TRBJ1-1; D might be TRBD1 (5 bases). Germline-derived CDR1 and CDR2 are MNHEY and SMNVEV (reference sequence). The CDR3 has 15 amino acids. Trimming shortened V by 2 bases and J by 1 base, and 11 bases separated the two germline ends. The CDR3 here is CASSLPQGTNTEAFF. The CDR3 DNA reads TGTGCCAGCAGTTTACCTCAGGGAACGAACACTGAAGCTTTCTTT.

This sequence joins TRBV5-6 and TRBJ1-2, with 8 bases matching TRBD1. Germline loops: CDR1 SGHDT, CDR2 YYEEEE. This CDR3 contains 13 residues. The V and J ends lost 4 bases and 13 bases, in that order; junction bases with no gene match: 12. The CDR3 sequence: CASSDGTGSFFTF. The CDR3, as DNA: TGTGCCAGCAGCGACGGGACAGGCTCGTTCTTCACCTTC.

The chain joins TRBV27 to TRBJ2-5; D possibly corresponds to TRBD1 (6 bases). The last part of the DNA fits TRBJ2-7 better; the J call may be wrong. Germline V gives CDR1 MNHEY, CDR2 SMNVEV (reference sequence). This CDR3 comprises 14 residues. The CDR3 loop reads CASSPSGQFYEQYF. The CDR3 region has the DNA TGTGCCAGCAGCCCATCCGGACAGTTCTACGAGCAGTACTTC.

This chain joins TRBV12-3 or TRBV12-4 and TRBJ1-2; D is ambiguous. The V gene lost 2 bases and the J gene lost 6 bases, with 10 bases spanning the gap. The CDR3 is 13 amino acids. In nucleotides, the CDR3 is TGTGCCAGCAGTTTATTAGAAGATAATGGCTACACCTTC. It codes for CASSLLEDNGYTF.

This clonotype was counted a few times. This chain uses TRBV6-1 with TRBJ2-3; either TRBD1 or TRBD2 may supply D (6 bases each). In germline, CDR1 is MNHNS, CDR2 SASEGT. V was shortened by 3 bases and J by 3 bases, with 16 bases between the two germline ends. This CDR3 comprises 16 residues. This chain's CDR3 is CASSETGGALTDTQYF. The DNA of the CDR3 is TGTGCCAGCAGTGAGACCGGGGGCGCTTTGACAGATACGCAGTATTTT.

This clonotype has only a few counts. This chain joins TRBV7-2 and TRBJ2-3, with D possibly being TRBD1 or TRBD2 (5 bases each). Trimming left V 0 bases short and J 0 bases short, with 10 bases between. The V gene's germline CDR1 is SGHTA and CDR2 FQGNSA. This CDR3 has 16 residues. The CDR3 region is CASSLAAGSSTDTQYF. The DNA for the CDR3 is TGTGCCAGCAGCTTAGCGGCAGGGAGTAGCACAGATACGCAGTATTTT.

This clonotype showed up just a few times. The junction and the germline gene differ at one end; a read error may be behind it. The rearrangement joins TRBV9 to TRBJ2-1, with no clear D. The CDR3 is 16 residues long. In germline, CDR1 is SGDLS, CDR2 YYNGEE. The CDR3 bases are TGTGCCAGCATCGTAAGGGCCCCGTTCGGCTACAATGAGCAGTTCTTC. Residues: CASIVRAPFGYNEQFF.

This clonotype was seen a handful of times. The rearrangement links TRBV11-2 to TRBJ1-1; D possibly corresponds to TRBD1 (5 bases). Germline-derived CDR1 and CDR2 are SGHAT and FQNNGV. Trimming took off 3 bases at V and 0 bases at J, with 11 bases between the two ends. The CDR3 covers 15 residues. For the CDR3, the DNA is TGTGCCAGCAGCTTTGTGAAGGGGATGAACACTGAAGCTTTCTTT. Translation gives CASSFVKGMNTEAFF. The entire variable domain, with the rest obtained from reference TRBV11-2 and TRBJ1-1, is as follows: EAGVAQSPRYKIIEKRQSVAFWCNPISGHATLYWYQQILGQGPKLLIQFQNNGVVDDSQLPKDRFSAERLKGVDSTLKIQPAKLEDSAVYLCASSFVKGMNTEAFFGQGTRLTVV.

The chain has TRBV15 and TRBJ1-5, with 7 bases aligning to TRBD1. Germline V gives CDR1 LNHNV, CDR2 YYDKDF (reference sequence). This CDR3 is built from 14 residues. V dropped 7 bases and J dropped 2; count of bases not matched to a gene: 5. CDR3 in DNA: TGTGCCACCACAATCCAGGGGGGCAATCAGCCCCAGCATTTT. Amino acids: CATTIQGGNQPQHF.

This clonotype was recorded only once. The gene calls are TRBV2 and TRBJ1-6; no firm D call. The CDR3 covers 16 residues. CDR1 and CDR2 (germline): SNHLY, FYNNEI. V lost 7 bases, J lost 0 bases, and 13 bases lay in between. The CDR3 DNA is TGTGCCAGCACTAAGGAGCCGAGCTCCTATAATTCACCCCTCCACTTT. Its protein product is CASTKEPSSYNSPLHF.

This chain joins TRBV27 and TRBJ2-5; 8 bases align to TRBD2. The J call could be wrong; TRBJ2-1 is a better fit for the DNA end. Germline lookup yields CDR1 MNHEY and CDR2 SMNVEV (reference sequence). CDR3 size: 15 residues. The CDR3 here is CASSSKRETRETQFF. CDR3 coding DNA: TGTGCCAGCAGTTCAAAGCGGGAGACGAGGGAGACCCAGTTCTTC.

The rearrangement uses TRBV4-1 and TRBJ2-7; no clear D gene. The CDR3 length is 15 residues. Trimming removed 0 bases from V and 2 bases from J, with 11 bases in between. Germline CDR1 is MGHRA and CDR2 is YSYEKL. CDR3 in DNA: TGCGCCAGCAGCCAAGATCCAGCTGGCGCCTACGAGCAGTACTTC. Encoded protein: CASSQDPAGAYEQYF.

The chain employs TRBV2 and TRBJ2-5; 8 bases agree with TRBD2. From germline, CDR1 is SNHLY and CDR2 FYNNEI. The CDR3 spans 13 residues. The V gene end was trimmed by 7 bases and the J gene end by 4 bases; junction bases not matched to a gene: 5. Here the CDR3 reads CASISLAGETQYF. The DNA of the CDR3 is TGTGCCAGCATTAGTCTAGCGGGAGAGACCCAGTACTTC.

The rearrangement links TRBV29-1 to TRBJ2-7; 10 bases are a match to TRBD2. CDR1 is SQVTM and CDR2 is ANQGSEA in the germline V gene. V lost 8 bases, J lost 5 bases, and 12 bases stayed unmatched. The CDR3 is made up of 14 amino acids. The CDR3 coding sequence is TGCAGCATCCTGGCCGGAGCGGGGGGGGACGAGCAGTACTTC. Translation: CSILAGAGGDEQYF.

The V gene is TRBV6-6, the J gene TRBJ2-1, with 10 positions matching TRBD2. Germline loops: CDR1 MNHNY, CDR2 SVGAGI (reference sequence). J gave up 14 bases and V 5 bases, and 3 bases lay outside the gene matches. The CDR3 loop spans 11 amino acids. The CDR3 protein is CASSLAGDEFF. The CDR3, as DNA: TGTGCCAGCAGTCTAGCGGGAGATGAGTTCTTC.

This clonotype was counted a single time. The chain combines TRBV6-2 or TRBV6-3 with TRBJ2-6, with TRBD2 matching over 13 bases. Trimming at V came to 2 bases and at J to 0 bases, leaving 19 bases not matched to a gene. In germline, CDR1 is MNHEY, CDR2 SVGEGT. This CDR3 region has 24 residues. The CDR3 reads CASSYPTKLAGGPSPSSGANVLTF. The DNA for the CDR3 is TGTGCCAGCAGTTACCCAACTAAACTAGCGGGAGGGCCTTCCCCGAGCTCTGGGGCCAACGTCCTGACTTTC.

The chain couples TRBV28 to TRBJ2-5; maybe TRBD1 (5 bases). This CDR3 region has 16 residues. Looked up from germline, CDR1 is MDHEN and CDR2 is SYDVKM. The V and J ends lost 2 bases and 3 bases respectively, with 16 bases between them. This CDR3 reads CASSLIRADDKETQYF. The CDR3 region has the DNA TGTGCCAGCAGTTTAATCAGGGCGGATGATAAAGAGACCCAGTACTTC. Drawing the rest from reference TRBV28 and TRBJ2-5, the complete variable domain is DVKVTQSSRYLVKRTGEKVFLECVQDMDHENMFWYRQDPGLGLRLIYFSYDVKMKEKGDIPEGYSVSREKKERFSLILESASTNQTSMYLCASSLIRADDKETQYFGPGTRLLVL.

This rearrangement joins TRBV18 to TRBJ2-3; 9 bases are shared with TRBD1. Germline CDR1 is KGHSH and CDR2 is LQKENI. Trimming removed 5 bases from V and 11 bases from J; junction bases left unmatched: 17. The CDR3 has 16 amino acids. In DNA, the CDR3 is TGTGCCAGCTCAATGGGACAGGGATGGACTAGGGGTGAGCAGTATTTT. As protein: CASSMGQGWTRGEQYF.

This clonotype showed up just a few times. The chain carries TRBV29-1 and TRBJ2-1, with TRBD2 matching 7 bases. CDR1 is SQVTM and CDR2 is ANQGSEA in the germline V gene. This CDR3 has 15 amino acids. The junction had 7 bases not matched to a gene; V was cut back by 1 base and J by 4 bases. CDR3 bases: TGCAGCGTTGAAGTCGCTAGCGGACTATACAATGAGCAGTTCTTC. It translates to CSVEVASGLYNEQFF.

Note on this clonotype: This sequence may be a read error, since a much larger clone differs from it by one base. The chain recombines TRBV12-3 or TRBV12-4 with TRBJ2-4; 10 bases match TRBD1. TRBJ2-7 explains the end of the DNA better; the J call may be wrong. This CDR3 is built from 13 residues. The CDR3, as DNA: TGTGCCAGCAGTGACAGGGGGCCCCACGAGCAGTACTTC. Its protein is CASSDRGPHEQYF.

The chain links TRBV7-9 to TRBJ1-6; maybe TRBD1 (6 bases). The germline gives CDR1 SEHNR, CDR2 FQNEAQ (reference sequence). The CDR3 totals 14 residues. The germline V and J ends were trimmed by 1 base and 5 bases, with 6 bases remaining between them. The CDR3 protein is CASSLEGDNSPLHF. The CDR3 nucleotides are TGTGCCAGCAGCTTAGAGGGGGATAATTCACCCCTCCACTTT.